Sequencing of this T cell receptor (beta chain) was carried out in a study of T cell responses to AZD1222 COVID-19 vaccine. About the study: Pooling covered second doses at about 4 or about 12 weeks. Whole-study results and caveats: Reportedly, nearly half the spike-specific TCRs target unmutated variant regions.

This CDR3 spans 15 amino acids. Germline trimming cut 0 bases from V and 8 bases from J; bases unmatched to any gene: 2. CDR1 is MGHDK and CDR2 is SYGVNS in the germline V gene. Here immunoSEQ multiplex PCR was the method, and the copy in TCRdb shows in-frame clones only, minus some. The sample includes about 160,000 clones, over 75% of them seen just once. Notes on this clone: The antigen is not known.

The origin of this receptor is an adult in good health. J is TRBJ1-4 and V is TRBV25-1; 11 bases are a match to TRBD1. Sequencing used peripheral blood, obtained on day 0 of AZD1222 vaccination. The DNA for the CDR3 is TGTGCCAGCAGTGAATATCGGACAGGGGGCGAAAAACTGTTTTTT. Encoded protein: CASSEYRTGGEKLFF.